The next 27 T cell receptor beta chains were all read from a single sample in a study of CXCR3-negative and CXCR3-positive naive CD8 T cells. Whole-study results and caveats: When CXCR3-positive naive cells were set against CXCR3-negative naive cells, the former had more hydrophobic TRB CDR3s.

For these receptors, no antigen is known. cDNA libraries for TRB were generated by 5' RACE incorporating UMI labels. TCRdb reprocessed the 5' RACE reads and reports one entry per CDR3 protein, with no DNA. The sample holds around 5,400 distinct CDR3 sequences. The sequenced sample consisted of naive CXCR3+ CD8+ T cells from blood. Subset indicated: CD45RO-CCR7+CD27+CD95- naive CD8+ T cells expressing CXCR3 (TNR3+). Receptor source: a human donor in good health. Some clones in this sample may be carry-over from other donors' samples.

Measured by frequency, this clonotype is medium-sized (0.01 to 0.1%). The chain recombines TRBV12-3 or TRBV12-4 with TRBJ2-2; TCRdb's D gene call, TRBD1, goes unchecked for lack of DNA. The CDR3 totals 13 residues. CDR3 amino acids: CASSFTGTGELFF.

This clonotype counts as medium-sized by frequency. V gene TRBV6-5 combines with J gene TRBJ2-7; checking the TCRdb D call of TRBD1 is not possible without DNA. Germline lookup yields CDR1 MNHEY and CDR2 SVGAGI. The length of the CDR3 is 14 residues. CDR3 in amino acids: CASGTGRYIYEQYF.

The chain links TRBV4-1 to TRBJ2-3; TCRdb gives TRBD2 as the D gene, but with no DNA this cannot be confirmed. This CDR3 region has 20 residues. The germline CDR1 and CDR2 sequences are MGHRA and YSYEKL. The CDR3 here is CASSQVPGLAAHAGTDTQYF.

The rearrangement links TRBV6-5 to TRBJ1-4; no DNA is available, so the TRBD1 call from TCRdb remains unchecked. Germline lookup yields CDR1 MNHEY and CDR2 SVGAGI. This CDR3 spans 17 amino acids. CDR3 residues: CASSYHSGQGPNEKLFF.

Considering frequency, this clonotype is medium-sized. This chain uses TRBV5-4 with TRBJ1-6; the TCRdb call, TRBD1, lacks DNA for checking. Germline V CDR1 and CDR2: SGHNT, YYREEE (reference sequence). This CDR3 region has 14 residues. The CDR3 loop is CASSGDRRNSPLHF. Looking up the rest from reference TRBV5-4 and TRBJ1-6 gives the full variable domain: ETGVTQSPTHLIKTRGQQVTLRCSSQSGHNTVSWYQQALGQGPQFIFQYYREEENGRGNFPPRFSGLQFPNYSSELNVNALELDDSALYLCASSGDRRNSPLHFGNGTRLTVT.

The chain is built from TRBV11-2 and TRBJ1-1. The CDR3 spans 16 residues. Germline V lookup: CDR1 SGHAT, CDR2 FQNNGV. CDR3 in amino acids: CASSLARLSPNTEAFF.

The chain joins TRBV29-1 to TRBJ2-1. Germline V CDR1 and CDR2: SQVTM, ANQGSEA. The CDR3 covers 13 residues. CDR3 amino acids: CSSTAQSYNEQFF.

The rearrangement links TRBV28 to TRBJ1-5; TCRdb's D gene call, TRBD1, goes unchecked for lack of DNA. The germline V gene encodes CDR1 MDHEN and CDR2 SYDVKM. This CDR3 has 15 amino acids. The CDR3 is CASSGTAGINQPQHF.

This clonotype is classed as medium-sized by frequency. The chain combines TRBV6-2 or TRBV6-3 with TRBJ2-7; no DNA is available, so the TRBD1 call from TCRdb remains unchecked. This CDR3 has 14 amino acids. CDR1 and CDR2 from the germline V gene are MNHEY and SVGEGT. The CDR3 loop reads CASTPGPGAYEQYF.

The chain uses TRBV6-2 or TRBV6-3 and TRBJ1-1; checking the TCRdb D call of TRBD1 is not possible without DNA. Germline-derived CDR1 and CDR2 are MNHEY and SVGEGT. This CDR3 region has 14 residues. The CDR3 is CASSSPGGLTEAFF.

According to its frequency, this clonotype is medium-sized. The rearrangement links TRBV25-1 to TRBJ1-6. Looked up from germline, CDR1 is MGHDK and CDR2 is SYGVNS. This CDR3 comprises 17 residues. CDR3 residues: CASSESAGTIYNSPLHF.

This clonotype shows up as medium-sized by frequency. The rearrangement joins TRBV6-5 to TRBJ2-7; TCRdb indicates TRBD1, and absent DNA this call remains unverified. The CDR3 extends over 15 amino acids. Germline V gives CDR1 MNHEY, CDR2 SVGAGI. The CDR3: CASSSGQDSSYEQYF.

This clonotype is called medium-sized based on its frequency. The V gene is TRBV20-1, the J gene TRBJ2-1; TCRdb names TRBD2, which stays unverified in the absence of DNA. CDR3 size: 14 residues. The germline gives CDR1 DFQATT, CDR2 SNEGSKA (reference sequence). The CDR3 spells CSAEGTSGNNEQFF.

The chain is built from TRBV29-1 and TRBJ1-2. The CDR3 extends over 14 amino acids. In germline, CDR1 is SQVTM, CDR2 ANQGSEA. CDR3 amino acids: CSVEDPVAGYGYTF.

The rearrangement links TRBV19 to TRBJ1-5; TCRdb calls TRBD1, which cannot be checked without DNA. The CDR3 runs 18 residues. The germline V gene has CDR1 LNHDA and CDR2 SQIVND (reference sequence). This chain's CDR3 is CASSIDIRVPVRNQPQHF.

Considering frequency, this clonotype is medium-sized. J is TRBJ1-1 and V is TRBV27; TCRdb calls TRBD1, which cannot be checked without DNA. CDR3 length equals 12 residues. Germline lookup yields CDR1 MNHEY and CDR2 SMNVEV (reference sequence). The CDR3 is CASSYGTDEAFF.

This chain joins TRBV5-1 and TRBJ2-7. Germline V gene sequence: CDR1 SGHRS, CDR2 YFSETQ. There are 14 residues in the CDR3. This CDR3 is CASSLVGGAYEQYF.

This clonotype is labeled medium-sized based on frequency. This chain connects TRBV20-1 to TRBJ2-1. CDR3 length equals 14 residues. The germline V gene encodes CDR1 DFQATT and CDR2 SNEGSKA (reference sequence). The CDR3 loop reads CSALVPSSYNEQFF.

Judged by frequency, this clonotype is medium-sized. The chain is built from TRBV5-1 and TRBJ2-3; TCRdb lists TRBD2, though no DNA is available to test this call. The CDR3 runs to 14 residues. CDR1 SGHRS and CDR2 YFSETQ come from the germline V gene. CDR3 amino acids: CASSPRGNTDTQYF.

This clonotype is identified as medium-sized from frequency. The chain carries TRBV18 and TRBJ1-5; with no DNA, the TCRdb D assignment of TRBD1 cannot be verified. The CDR3 extends over 12 amino acids. The germline V gene encodes CDR1 KGHSH and CDR2 LQKENI. The CDR3 loop reads CARNRGNQPQHF.

The CDR3 reads CASSLAPGLLAYEQYF. The chain joins TRBV5-1 to TRBJ2-7; TCRdb's D call of TRBD2 is untestable without DNA. CDR1 and CDR2 from the germline V gene are SGHRS and YFSETQ. The CDR3 covers 16 residues.

This chain uses TRBV6-1 with TRBJ1-1; TCRdb indicates TRBD1, and absent DNA this call remains unverified. Germline lookup yields CDR1 MNHNS and CDR2 SASEGT. The CDR3 covers 16 residues. CDR3 amino acids: CASSDPTRAEDTEAFF.

Considering frequency, this clonotype is medium-sized. The CDR3 region is CASSLLAGNYNEQFF. The chain recombines TRBV5-5 with TRBJ2-1; there is no DNA to check the TCRdb D call of TRBD2. CDR3 size: 15 residues. From germline, CDR1 is SGHKS and CDR2 YYEKEE (reference sequence). The full variable domain, completed using reference TRBV5-5 and TRBJ2-1, is DAGVTQSPTHLIKTRGQQVTLRCSPISGHKSVSWYQQVLGQGPQFIFQYYEKEERGRGNFPDRFSARQFPNYSSELNVNALLLGDSALYLCASSLLAGNYNEQFFGPGTRLTVL.

V is TRBV18 and J is TRBJ2-5. The CDR3 consists of 14 residues. CDR1 is KGHSH and CDR2 is LQKENI in the germline V gene. The CDR3 loop reads CDSSLRGGWETQYF.

The gene calls are TRBV4-3 and TRBJ1-2. Germline assignment: CDR1 LGHNA and CDR2 YSLEER. This CDR3 has 16 residues. CDR3 in amino acids: CASSQDVGGTNYGYTF.

The chain employs TRBV19 and TRBJ2-7; no DNA is available, so the TRBD2 call from TCRdb remains unchecked. CDR3 size: 14 residues. Germline values: CDR1 LNHDA, CDR2 SQIVND (reference sequence). The CDR3 protein is CATSPQASSYEQYF.

This chain connects TRBV20-1 to TRBJ2-1; TCRdb's assignment of TRBD2 cannot be checked, as there is no DNA. CDR1 and CDR2 (germline): DFQATT, SNEGSKA (reference sequence). The CDR3 loop spans 19 amino acids. CDR3 residues: CSARRTGTSGRLSYNEQFF.